This passage covers 9 T cell receptor beta chains from one sample sequenced in a study of blood T cell repertoires in COVID-19. The protocol was immunoSEQ multiplex PCR, while the TCRdb copy is restricted to in-frame clones and leaves out a portion. This sample has about 150,000 clones, with approximately 80% found just once. What was sequenced was peripheral blood. The source of these receptors is a man between 65 and 85 years old with acute or convalescent COVID-19.

As DNA, the CDR3 is TGTGCCAGCTCACCGACTCCACGGGGAGAAAAACTGTTTTTT. Its translation is CASSPTPRGEKLFF. The V call is TRBV18, the J call TRBJ1-4, with unresolved D. This CDR3 region has 14 residues. V dropped 3 bases and J dropped 8 bases, with 13 bases sitting between them. Germline V gene lookup returns CDR1 KGHSH and CDR2 LQKENI.

This chain uses TRBV2 with TRBJ1-1; TRBD1 aligns across 8 bases. The CDR3 is 14 residues long. V lost 6 bases to trimming and J lost 4 bases; unmatched junction nucleotides: 7. In germline, CDR1 is SNHLY, CDR2 FYNNEI. The CDR3 DNA sequence: TGTGCCAGCAGGGACAGGGACGTATTCACTGAAGCTTTCTTT. Encoded protein: CASRDRDVFTEAFF.

The chain combines TRBV28 with TRBJ1-1, with 7 bases lining up with TRBD1. After removal of 8 bases from V and 1 base from J, the junction contained 7 bases not matched to a gene. Germline lookup yields CDR1 MDHEN and CDR2 SYDVKM. This CDR3 comprises 14 residues. CDR3 DNA: TGTGCCAGCCTAAGGGGGCGGCAGAACACTGAAGCTTTCTTT. Translating gives CASLRGRQNTEAFF.

V and J are TRBV28 and TRBJ2-3; TRBD2 matches at 9 bases. V gave up 3 bases and J gave up 2 bases; unmatched junction bases: 6. Germline V gene data show CDR1 as MDHEN and CDR2 as SYDVKM. This CDR3 is built from 16 residues. CDR3 amino acids: CASSFRLAGPTDTQYF. DNA for the CDR3: TGTGCCAGCAGTTTCCGGCTAGCGGGACCCACAGATACGCAGTATTTT.

In its sample, this clone was seen once. V is TRBV6-4 and J is TRBJ1-5; no firm D call. Per the germline V gene, CDR1 is MRHNA and CDR2 is SNTAGT. The CDR3 has 17 residues. The V and J ends lost 0 bases and 3 bases respectively, with 15 bases between them. The CDR3 DNA reads TGTGCCAGCAGTGACTCCACTAGGGCTGGGGACAATCAGCCCCAGCATTTT. Translating gives CASSDSTRAGDNQPQHF.

The CDR3 loop is CASSLPGRGGDGYTF. The DNA for the CDR3 is TGTGCCAGCAGCCTTCCAGGGAGGGGCGGGGATGGCTACACCTTC. V usage is TRBV11-2 and J usage is TRBJ1-2, with D tentatively TRBD1 (5 bases). The CDR3 has 15 amino acids. Germline CDR1 SGHAT, CDR2 FQNNGV. Trimming removed 5 bases from V and 6 bases from J, with 19 bases in between.

This clone has only a few counts. J is TRBJ1-5 and V is TRBV6-5; 9 bases are shared with TRBD1. Germline trimming cut 6 bases from V and 7 bases from J; bases unmatched to any gene: 7. This CDR3 has 14 residues. Germline lookup yields CDR1 MNHEY and CDR2 SVGAGI. The CDR3 DNA follows: TGTGCCAGCAGAGCAACAGGGGGCTGGCAGCCCCAGCATTTT. Protein sequence: CASRATGGWQPQHF.

This clone was observed once. This chain uses TRBV18 with TRBJ2-3; 8 bases fit TRBD1. Trimming took 3 bases from V and 2 from J; bases not matched to a gene: 10. Germline V gene sequence: CDR1 KGHSH, CDR2 LQKENI. The CDR3 runs 17 residues. CDR3 nucleotides: TGTGCCAGCTCACCTGCCTCCGGGACAGGACTCACAGATACGCAGTATTTT. This encodes CASSPASGTGLTDTQYF.

This rearrangement joins TRBV14 to TRBJ2-5, with 7 bases identical to TRBD1. This CDR3 is built from 16 residues. V was pared by 3 bases and J by 2 bases, with 9 bases of the junction left unmatched. CDR1 is SGHDN, CDR2 FVKESK, per germline. The CDR3 DNA sequence: TGTGCCAGCAGCCAGTGGGCAGGGGGACCTCAAGAGACCCAGTACTTC. Translation: CASSQWAGGPQETQYF. Full variable domain (rest looked up from reference TRBV14 and TRBJ2-5): EAGVTQFPSHSVIEKGQTVTLRCDPISGHDNLYWYRRVMGKEIKFLLHFVKESKQDESGMPNNRFLAERTGGTYSTLKVQPAELEDSGVYFCASSQWAGGPQETQYFGPGTRLLVL.